A selection of T cell receptor beta chains follows, all from one sample in a study of cytomegalovirus exposure and HLA in healthy donors. Sequencing was performed with immunoSEQ multiplex PCR; in TCRdb, only in-frame clones are kept and a portion is missing. The sample contains roughly 100,000 clones, roughly 71% of which appear only once. Sequenced input: PBMCs. These receptors came from a man aged 45-60 years in good health and CMV-seronegative. Both conserved end residues are part of each CDR3. The D gene is left open where the match is weak. Clone size appears in some rows only: once, few, many, or a class for an expanded clone.

J | D | size | V | DNA | CDR3
TRBJ2-5 | NA | NA | TRBV6-1 | TGTGCCAGCAGTGAACGTTCGCGGGCTGTAGGCGAGACCCAGTACTTC | CASSERSRAVGETQYF
TRBJ1-2 | TRBD1 | NA | TRBV6-5 | TGTGCCAGCAGTCAGCCGGGACAGGGGGCGTTCTTC | CASSQPGQGAFF
TRBJ1-5 | TRBD1 | few | TRBV6-1 | TGTGCCAGCAAAGGGGGCGACGATCAGCCCCAGCATTTT | CASKGGDDQPQHF
TRBJ2-7 | TRBD1 | NA | TRBV13 | TGTGCCAGCAGCCCCCGTAGACAGGGGGCTCTCGAGCAGTACTTC | CASSPRRQGALEQYF
TRBJ1-1 | TRBD1 | NA | TRBV2 | TGTGCCAGCAGTGGGTCCCGATCAAGGACAGGGGCTTATGAAGCTTTCTTT | CASSGSRSRTGAYEAFF
TRBJ1-3 | NA | NA | TRBV18 | TGTGCCAGCTCACCCCTCGGGGGAGAAGGAAACACCATATATTTT | CASSPLGGEGNTIYF
TRBJ2-6 | NA | NA | TRBV6-1 | TGTGCCAGCAGTGGGGAGCGCCCCTTAACCGGGGCCAACGTCCTGACTTTC | CASSGERPLTGANVLTF
TRBJ2-7 | TRBD2 | NA | TRBV27 | TGTGCCAGCAGCCCGGGACTAGGAACCCTCTACGAGCAGTACTTC | CASSPGLGTLYEQYF
TRBJ1-2 | TRBD1 | once | TRBV5-4 | TGTGCCAGCAGCGGAGGACAGGGGAAGGGCTACACCTTC | CASSGGQGKGYTF
TRBJ2-5 | NA | once | TRBV5-1 | TGCGCCAGCAGCCTCAGAGCAGGGGCAGTACAAGAGACCCAGTACTTC | CASSLRAGAVQETQYF
TRBJ1-2 | TRBD1 | NA | TRBV29-1 | TGCAGCGTTGAAGGCTCCAGGGGGCGAGAGTATGGCTACACCTTC | CSVEGSRGREYGYTF
TRBJ2-1 | NA | NA | TRBV5-1 | TGCGCCAGCAGCTTGGAACCCGTAACCGGCAATGAGCAGTTCTTC | CASSLEPVTGNEQFF
TRBJ1-4 | NA | NA | TRBV2 | TGTGCCAGCAGTGAGGCATATACCTCTGAAAAACTGTTTTTT | CASSEAYTSEKLFF
TRBJ2-5 | NA | NA | TRBV19 | TGTGCCAGTAGTAGGGGCGGGATAGTGACAGAGACCCAGTACTTC | CASSRGGIVTETQYF
TRBJ2-7 | TRBD2 | few | TRBV7-9 | TGTGCCAGCAGCTTAGTTTCTAGCGGGGAAGGCGAGCAGTACTTC | CASSLVSSGEGEQYF
TRBJ2-1 | NA | NA | TRBV5-1 | TGCGCCAGCAGCTTAAGCGCCCGAGGATCCTACAATGAGCAGTTCTTC | CASSLSARGSYNEQFF
TRBJ2-7 | TRBD1 | NA | TRBV2 | TGTGCCAGCAGTGCGAAGGGACAGGGAACCTACGAGCAGTACTTC | CASSAKGQGTYEQYF
TRBJ2-3 | TRBD1 | NA | TRBV7-2 | TGTGCCAGCAGCCTAGGGACAGGGGGTTTTACAGATACGCAGTATTTT | CASSLGTGGFTDTQYF
TRBJ1-5 | TRBD1 | NA | TRBV18 | TGTGCCAGCTCACCGACTCGGGACAGGGATCAGCCCCAGCATTTT | CASSPTRDRDQPQHF
TRBJ2-5 | TRBD2 | NA | TRBV7-8 | TGTGCCAGCAGCTTAGATCCAGCGGGGGGCGGGGAGACCCAGTACTTC | CASSLDPAGGGETQYF
TRBJ2-1 | TRBD2 | NA | TRBV30 | TGTGCCTGGAGGCTAGCGGGAGGGCCTAACCGAAAAAACAATGAGCAGTTCTTC | CAWRLAGGPNRKNNEQFF
TRBJ1-1 | NA | NA | TRBV10-3 | TGTGCCATCTCGGACAGAAACACTGAAGCTTTCTTT | CAISDRNTEAFF
TRBJ1-2 | TRBD1 | NA | TRBV28 | TGTGCCACCTATGGGGGACAGGGAGGAGGCTACACCTTC | CATYGGQGGGYTF
TRBJ2-7 | TRBD1 | NA | TRBV5-1 | TGCGCCAGCAGCTCGACCGGGACAGATCCATACGAGCAGTACTTC | CASSSTGTDPYEQYF
TRBJ2-6 | TRBD1 | few | TRBV19 | TGTGCCAGTAGCTTCCCGGGACAGGGGTTGTTTGGGGCCAACGTCCTGACTTTC | CASSFPGQGLFGANVLTF
TRBJ2-7 | NA | NA | TRBV5-1 | TGCGCCAGCAGCTTGCTCGGACTCTACGAGCAGTACTTC | CASSLLGLYEQYF
TRBJ1-1 | NA | NA | TRBV6-6 | TGTGCCAGCACAGGTTTGAACACTGAAGCTTTCTTT | CASTGLNTEAFF
TRBJ2-2 | NA | NA | TRBV4-1 | TGCGCCAGCAGCCAAGAGACTATGAACACCGGGGAGCTGTTTTTT | CASSQETMNTGELFF
TRBJ2-3 | NA | NA | TRBV9 | TGTGCCAGCAGCGCGGGACAAGTCACAGATACGCAGTATTTT | CASSAGQVTDTQYF
TRBJ1-4 | NA | NA | TRBV6-5 | TGTGCCAGCAGTAGGACAGCGAATGAAAAACTGTTTTTT | CASSRTANEKLFF
TRBJ1-4 | TRBD1 | NA | TRBV15 | TGTGCCACCCGTGAACAGGGGGCGAGAGAAAAACTGTTTTTT | CATREQGAREKLFF
TRBJ1-4 | NA | NA | TRBV15 | TGTGCCACCAGCAGAGTGGGAGCCCCACAGGGTGAAAAACTGTTTTTT | CATSRVGAPQGEKLFF
TRBJ2-3 | NA | NA | TRBV18 | TGTGCCAGCTCCACAGGGACCACAGATACGCAGTATTTT | CASSTGTTDTQYF
TRBJ2-7 | TRBD1 | NA | TRBV27 | TGTGCCAGCTTGTTAAGACAGGGGGCTTACGAGCAGTACTTC | CASLLRQGAYEQYF
TRBJ2-2 | NA | few | TRBV18 | TGTGCCAGCTCACCACCTGTCAAGAACACCGGGGAGCTGTTTTTT | CASSPPVKNTGELFF
TRBJ1-2 | NA | NA | TRBV7-9 | TGTGCCAGCAGCTTAGCATCGGCAGGGGTGATTTTCGCCTTC | CASSLASAGVIFAF
TRBJ2-7 | TRBD1 | NA | TRBV6-1 | TGTGCCAGCAGTGAAGTGGAGACAGGGGTTCGCGAGCAGTACTTC | CASSEVETGVREQYF
TRBJ2-3 | TRBD2 | NA | TRBV28 | TGTGCCAGCAGTTTACGAGGACTAGCTTTCGGCACAGATACGCAGTATTTT | CASSLRGLAFGTDTQYF
TRBJ2-7 | TRBD1 | NA | TRBV5-1 | TGCGCCAGCAGGCCGGGACAGGGGGCGTTCGAGCAGTACTTC | CASRPGQGAFEQYF